The clone carrying this T cell receptor beta chain was picked up many times. Antigen unknown. Amplification of TCR beta CDR3 regions used RNA as the template. HTBI primers were employed in a first-round RT-PCR of the TCR CDR3. TCRdb re-called the multiplex PCR reads with MiXCR, one entry per CDR3 protein. The sample holds about 520,000 distinct CDR3 sequences; approximately 25% are singletons and the top ten take about 11%. CDR1 and CDR2 (germline): MNHEY, SMNVEV (reference sequence). The germline V and J ends were trimmed by 3 bases and 0 bases, with 11 bases remaining between them. The CDR3 extends over 15 amino acids. The entry originates in a study of T cells in Graves' hyperthyroidism and ophthalmopathy. Study details: Upon initial diagnosis and before any treatment, peripheral blood was collected. Study-wide findings and caveats: Most thyroid-expanded clonotypes above 0.001 were also found in blood. A model built on 13 V-J features separated ophthalmopathy from stable hyperthyroidism.

Based on clinical symptoms, serum thyroxine and TRAb, thyroid ultrasound and orbital computed tomography, diagnoses were reached. This receptor was taken from a woman in her twenties or thirties with Graves' ophthalmopathy. This chain links TRBV27 with TRBJ1-1; no clear D gene. Sequencing was done on a sample of blood. The CDR3 DNA sequence: TGTGCCAGCAGTTTTGGCCCCACGGTGAACACTGAAGCTTTCTTT. Translating gives CASSFGPTVNTEAFF.